Listed below are T cell receptor beta chains from one sample, sequenced in a study of cytomegalovirus exposure and HLA in healthy donors. The repertoire was sequenced with immunoSEQ multiplex PCR; TCRdb's copy has only in-frame clones and lacks some. The repertoire holds about 120,000 clones, 75% seen once, with about 2.8% in the top ten. What was sequenced was PBMCs. Receptors were obtained from a woman between 40 and 55 years old in good health and CMV-seropositive. CDR3s include the opening cysteine and the closing phenylalanine or tryptophan. Fields, in order: V gene, clone size, D gene, J gene, CDR3 protein, CDR3 DNA. D genes are given only for firm matches. For some rows the clone size is stated as once, few or many, or as a class when expanded; others skip it.

TRBV6-5	NA	TRBD1	TRBJ2-7	CASKGTEYEQYF	TGTGCCAGCAAAGGGACAGAGTACGAGCAGTACTTC
TRBV27	NA	TRBD1	TRBJ2-3	CASSSLLFDRGGTDTQYF	TGTGCCAGCAGTTCTCTTCTATTCGACAGGGGCGGCACAGATACGCAGTATTTT
TRBV28	NA	NA	TRBJ2-1	CASSPPQATRTFF	TGTGCCAGCAGCCCACCACAGGCGACAAGGACGTTCTTC
TRBV13	NA	NA	TRBJ1-4	CASSLGPTDSNEKLFF	TGTGCCAGCAGCTTAGGCCCGACAGACTCTAATGAAAAACTGTTTTTT
TRBV19	once	NA	TRBJ1-2	CASTQAVLYGYTF	TGTGCCAGTACCCAGGCAGTCCTCTATGGCTACACCTTC
TRBV5-1	NA	TRBD1	TRBJ2-6	CASSHSNFNRGLGSGANVLTF	TGCGCCAGCAGCCACTCGAACTTCAACAGGGGGCTGGGCTCTGGGGCCAACGTCCTGACTTTC
TRBV6-5	NA	NA	TRBJ2-2	CASSEKTVPGELFF	TGTGCCAGCAGTGAGAAAACAGTACCCGGGGAGCTGTTTTTT
TRBV6-5	NA	NA	TRBJ1-4	CASSATGSREKLFF	TGTGCCAGCAGTGCAACAGGGAGTCGTGAAAAACTGTTTTTT
TRBV29-1	few	NA	TRBJ2-1	CSVVSQGYGQFF	TGCAGCGTTGTATCACAGGGTTACGGGCAGTTCTTC
TRBV6-1	NA	TRBD1	TRBJ2-1	CASTLTGLSYNEQFF	TGTGCCAGCACCTTGACAGGGTTGAGCTACAATGAGCAGTTCTTC
TRBV13	NA	TRBD1	TRBJ1-1	CASSHRQGDTEAFF	TGTGCCAGCAGCCACCGACAGGGGGACACTGAAGCTTTCTTT
TRBV30	NA	TRBD1	TRBJ2-7	CAWAAEKGQDYEQYF	TGTGCCTGGGCCGCCGAAAAGGGACAGGACTACGAGCAGTACTTC
TRBV10-3	NA	NA	TRBJ2-1	CAISVRDEQFF	TGTGCCATCAGCGTCCGGGATGAGCAGTTCTTC
TRBV5-1	NA	NA	TRBJ2-3	CASSRTISTDTQYF	TGCGCCAGCAGCCGGACTATTAGCACAGATACGCAGTATTTT
TRBV25-1	NA	NA	TRBJ2-1	CASLDRGSYNEQFF	TGTGCCAGCCTAGACAGAGGCTCCTACAATGAGCAGTTCTTC
TRBV11-2	NA	TRBD1	TRBJ1-2	CASSLDRDRVLGYTF	TGTGCCAGCAGCTTAGATCGGGACAGGGTTCTTGGCTACACCTTC
TRBV6-1	NA	NA	TRBJ1-2	CASTPGREGGYTF	TGTGCCAGCACCCCCGGACGGGAGGGGGGCTACACCTTC
TRBV27	few	TRBD1	TRBJ1-5	CASSTTGDGQPQHF	TGTGCCAGCAGTACGACAGGGGATGGCCAGCCCCAGCATTTT
TRBV4-2	few	TRBD1	TRBJ2-3	CASRDGTGETDTQYF	TGTGCCAGCAGGGATGGGACAGGGGAAACAGATACGCAGTATTTT
TRBV28	NA	NA	TRBJ1-5	CASSLSGEGISNQPQHF	TGTGCCAGCAGTTTATCTGGGGAGGGAATTAGCAATCAGCCCCAGCATTTT
TRBV28	NA	NA	TRBJ1-1	CASTQPGLTEAFF	TGTGCCAGTACTCAGCCGGGTCTCACTGAAGCTTTCTTT
TRBV19	few	NA	TRBJ2-6	CASRGSSGANVLTF	TGTGCCAGTAGGGGGAGCTCTGGGGCCAACGTCCTGACTTTC
TRBV5-1	NA	NA	TRBJ2-5	CASSTQVSGETQYF	TGCGCCAGCAGTACACAGGTATCTGGTGAGACCCAGTACTTC
TRBV7-8	NA	TRBD2	TRBJ2-1	CASSLRMAGGWIYNEQFF	TGTGCCAGCAGCTTACGAATGGCGGGGGGATGGATTTACAATGAGCAGTTCTTC
TRBV6-6	few	TRBD2	TRBJ2-1	CASSLGGGAPEQFF	TGTGCCAGCAGTTTAGGCGGGGGGGCCCCTGAGCAGTTCTTC
TRBV5-1	NA	NA	TRBJ1-5	CASSLDGQPQHF	TGCGCCAGCAGCCTGGACGGTCAGCCCCAGCATTTT
TRBV4-3	NA	NA	TRBJ2-3	CASSQRSTWPADTQYF	TGCGCCAGCAGCCAACGCTCGACTTGGCCGGCAGATACGCAGTATTTT
TRBV13	NA	TRBD2	TRBJ2-3	CASTTRLAGVDTQYF	TGTGCCAGCACCACTAGACTAGCGGGGGTAGATACGCAGTATTTT
TRBV19	NA	NA	TRBJ1-5	CASSQGGNQPQHF	TGTGCCAGTAGCCAAGGAGGCAATCAGCCCCAGCATTTT
TRBV7-9	once	NA	TRBJ2-7	CASSLEGAGYEQYF	TGTGCCAGCAGCTTAGAAGGCGCAGGGTACGAGCAGTACTTC
TRBV19	NA	TRBD1	TRBJ1-1	CATGTGRGTEAFF	TGTGCCACCGGGACAGGGAGAGGGACTGAAGCTTTCTTT
TRBV5-1	NA	NA	TRBJ1-5	CASTSGGEVGF	TGCGCCAGCACGTCGGGGGGTGAGGTGGGTTTT
TRBV30	NA	NA	TRBJ2-7	CAWIGSGYEQYF	TGTGCCTGGATTGGATCGGGGTACGAGCAGTACTTC
TRBV18	few	NA	TRBJ2-5	CASSLWAIRETQYF	TGTGCCAGCTCACTATGGGCAATACGGGAGACCCAGTACTTC
TRBV28	once	NA	TRBJ1-5	CASSPPGQSNQPQHF	TGTGCCAGCAGCCCCCCAGGGCAGAGCAATCAGCCCCAGCATTTT
TRBV6-5	NA	NA	TRBJ1-1	CASSSVLAEAFF	TGTGCCAGCAGTTCCGTCTTAGCTGAAGCTTTCTTT
TRBV2	once	TRBD1	TRBJ2-7	CASSGTGTNEQYF	TGTGCCAGCAGCGGGACAGGGACTAACGAGCAGTACTTC
TRBV19	once	NA	TRBJ1-5	CASSIPGQGNQPQHF	TGTGCCAGTAGTATCCCAGGGCAAGGCAATCAGCCCCAGCATTTT
TRBV7-2	NA	TRBD2	TRBJ2-1	CASSFLSGGGRSNEQFF	TGTGCCAGCAGCTTTTTGTCGGGGGGCGGGAGGAGTAATGAGCAGTTCTTC
TRBV28	NA	NA	TRBJ2-7	CASSPPGQSYEQYF	TGTGCCAGCAGTCCGCCGGGACAATCCTACGAGCAGTACTTC
TRBV12-5	NA	NA	TRBJ1-1	CASGRGGDYTEAFF	TGTGCTAGTGGCCGGGGGGGGGATTACACTGAAGCTTTCTTT
TRBV2	NA	NA	TRBJ2-5	CASTGWTASQETQYF	TGTGCCAGCACCGGTTGGACAGCATCCCAAGAGACCCAGTACTTC
TRBV19	NA	NA	TRBJ2-1	CASSIQTNNEQFF	TGTGCCAGTAGTATTCAGACAAACAATGAGCAGTTCTTC
TRBV5-1	NA	NA	TRBJ1-2	CASSLGARDGYTF	TGCGCCAGCAGCTTGGGAGCGAGGGATGGCTACACCTTC
TRBV28	NA	TRBD2	TRBJ2-7	CASTPLAGALEQYF	TGTGCCAGCACTCCCCTAGCGGGAGCCCTCGAGCAGTACTTC
TRBV25-1	NA	NA	TRBJ1-1	CASSPTGLATEAFF	TGTGCCAGCAGTCCAACAGGGTTGGCCACTGAAGCTTTCTTT
TRBV30	few	NA	TRBJ2-1	CAWSIDSGSYNEQFF	TGTGCCTGGAGTATTGATAGCGGCTCCTACAATGAGCAGTTCTTC
TRBV29-1	NA	NA	TRBJ1-2	CSVSPPPQRPYGYTF	TGCAGCGTGTCCCCTCCTCCCCAGCGCCCCTATGGCTACACCTTC